The clone carrying this TCR beta chain was detected a few times. This sample was included in a study of blood T cell repertoires in COVID-19. Study overall: Nucleic acid was either cDNA or gDNA, and it came from T cells, B-cell-depleted T cells, or PBMCs.

Generated by immunoSEQ multiplex PCR, the TCRdb table keeps only in-frame clones and is missing some. The sample shows about 270,000 clones, roughly nine tenths of them seen only once. This receptor was identified in a woman aged 30 to 39 with COVID-19, enrolled during active disease. The material sequenced was peripheral blood.

The CDR3 nucleotides read TGTGCCAGCAGCTTAGGGTTTGAGCGGGGGGGCAGGGAGCAGTTCTTC. Translated, it gives CASSLGFERGGREQFF. The rearrangement uses TRBV7-6 and TRBJ2-1, with 10 bases lining up with TRBD2. J was trimmed by 10 bases and V by 1 base; bases with no gene match: 10. Germline-derived CDR1 and CDR2 are SGHVS and FNYEAQ. CDR3 length equals 16 residues.